A single sample is the source of the 28 T cell receptor beta chains below, sequenced in a study of T cell responses to AZD1222 COVID-19 vaccine (dated by TCRdb to the early 2020s). The receptor library was made with the immunoSEQ multiplex PCR assay. TCRdb stores this immuneACCESS table with in-frame sequences only. Part of the clones is absent; in the studies checked, under half of the shortfall reflects unresolved V genes, and no reason is known for the rest. For this sample there are under 100,000 clones; over 70% appear just once. Roughly 16% of the sample is held by the ten biggest clonotypes. Per the publication, the time point label means: baseline before first vaccination. Here the sequenced sample was peripheral blood, taken on day 0 of AZD1222 vaccination. The receptors come from an adult in good health.

The CDR3 sequence: CATSRDQGRNTF. CDR3 nucleotides: TGTGCCACCAGCAGAGATCAGGGGAGGAACACCTTC. The chain recombines TRBV15 with TRBJ1-2; weak D call: TRBD1 (6 bases). V lost 0 bases and J 12 bases, leaving 11 bases between the germline ends. Germline V gene sequence: CDR1 LNHNV, CDR2 YYDKDF (reference sequence). The CDR3 totals 12 residues. Looking up the rest from reference TRBV15 and TRBJ1-2 gives the full variable domain: DAMVIQNPRYQVTQFGKPVTLSCSQTLNHNVMYWYQQKSSQAPKLLFHYYDKDFNNEADTPDNFQSRRPNTSFCFLDIRSPGLGDTAMYLCATSRDQGRNTFGSGTRLTVV.

The V call is TRBV7-3, the J call TRBJ2-7; no firm D call. CDR1 and CDR2 (germline): SGHTA, FQGTGA. V gave up 6 bases and J gave up 6 bases, with 24 bases separating them. The CDR3 is 16 amino acids. The CDR3 is CASRYTHQASQFEQYF. DNA of the CDR3: TGTGCCAGCAGATATACTCATCAGGCTAGTCAATTCGAGCAGTACTTC. The full variable domain, its missing parts supplied by reference TRBV7-3 and TRBJ2-7, is GAGVSQTPSNKVTEKGKYVELRCDPISGHTALYWYRQSLGQGPEFLIYFQGTGAADDSGLPNDRFFAVRPEGSVSTLKIQRTERGDSAVYLCASRYTHQASQFEQYFGPGTRLTVT.

The rearrangement joins TRBV2 to TRBJ1-5; tentatively, D is TRBD1 (5 bases). CDR3 length equals 15 residues. Per the germline V gene, CDR1 is SNHLY and CDR2 is FYNNEI. With 3 bases removed from V and 3 bases from J, the gap between germline ends came to 12 bases. The CDR3 reads CASSDRQGLNQPQHF. The CDR3 DNA reads as TGTGCCAGCAGTGACAGGCAGGGTCTCAATCAGCCCCAGCATTTT. The variable domain in full, with the rest retrieved from reference TRBV2 and TRBJ1-5, is EPEVTQTPSHQVTQMGQEVILRCVPISNHLYFYWYRQILGQKVEFLVSFYNNEISEKSEIFDDQFSVERPDGSNFTLKIRSTKLEDSAMYFCASSDRQGLNQPQHFGDGTRLSIL.

This clone occurred once. The chain couples TRBV18 to TRBJ2-7, with 11 positions matching TRBD2. The CDR3 is 17 residues long. Trimming at V came to 4 bases and at J to 3 bases, leaving 11 bases not matched to a gene. Germline CDR1 is KGHSH and CDR2 is LQKENI. This CDR3 is CASSRGTSGDPFYEQYF. The CDR3 nucleotides are TGTGCCAGCTCACGCGGGACTAGCGGCGATCCCTTCTACGAGCAGTACTTC.

The chain recombines TRBV4-2 with TRBJ1-5; unclear D gene. Per the germline V gene, CDR1 is LGHNA and CDR2 is YNFKEQ. The CDR3 totals 15 residues. V lost 1 base and J lost 0, with 7 bases in between. This CDR3 is CASSQGRDSNQPQHF. The CDR3 DNA is TGTGCCAGCAGCCAAGGGCGGGATAGCAATCAGCCCCAGCATTTT.

The chain has TRBV5-1 and TRBJ2-3; D might be TRBD1 (6 bases). V lost 2 bases, J lost 3 bases, and 13 bases lay in between. This CDR3 contains 15 residues. The V gene's germline CDR1 is SGHRS and CDR2 YFSETQ. In DNA, the CDR3 is TGCGCCAGCAGCTTCAGGGGCATGGAAACAGATACGCAGTATTTT. Translating gives CASSFRGMETDTQYF.

This chain joins TRBV18 and TRBJ2-1; maybe TRBD2 (6 bases). There are 16 residues in the CDR3. V lost 3 bases and J lost 4, with 16 bases in between. Germline assignment: CDR1 KGHSH and CDR2 LQKENI. This CDR3 is CASSPGGRAFYNEQFF. CDR3 DNA sequence: TGTGCCAGCTCACCGGGAGGCAGGGCTTTTTACAATGAGCAGTTCTTC.

This sequence joins TRBV4-2 and TRBJ2-2; D is ambiguous. Trimming pared 4 bases from V and 5 bases from J, leaving 14 bases between. The CDR3 totals 15 residues. The germline V gene encodes CDR1 LGHNA and CDR2 YNFKEQ. Here the CDR3 reads CASSRSSFDTGELFF. The CDR3 DNA reads TGTGCCAGCAGCCGAAGTTCTTTTGATACCGGGGAGCTGTTTTTT.

The chain joins TRBV2 to TRBJ1-4, with 8 bases matching TRBD1. This CDR3 region has 14 residues. V shed 4 bases, J shed 5 bases, and the junction held 3 bases outside the gene matches. Germline CDR1 reads SNHLY; CDR2 reads FYNNEI. CDR3 DNA: TGTGCCAGCAGTGGATGGACAGGGAATGAAAAACTGTTTTTT. Encoded protein: CASSGWTGNEKLFF.

V usage is TRBV29-1 and J usage is TRBJ2-7; D possibly uses TRBD1 or TRBD2 (6 bases each). Trimming took off 0 bases at V and 2 bases at J, with 14 bases between the two ends. Germline V gene lookup returns CDR1 SQVTM and CDR2 ANQGSEA. CDR3 length: 15 amino acids. This CDR3 reads CSVEEVRGATYEQYF. The CDR3 DNA is TGCAGCGTTGAAGAGGTGAGGGGGGCCACCTACGAGCAGTACTTC.

This clone has more than one count but fewer than ten. A junction end diverges from the germline sequence, so it may reflect a read error. The chain is built from TRBV2 and TRBJ2-7; 7 bases are a match to TRBD1. In germline, CDR1 is SNHLY, CDR2 FYNNEI. CDR3 length equals 12 residues. CDR3 residues: CASSPLGTDRAF. The CDR3 nucleotides read TGTGCCAGTTCCCCGCTGGGCACCGACAGGGCGTTC. The full variable domain, completed using reference TRBV2 and TRBJ2-7, is EPEVTQTPSHQVTQMGQEVILRCVPISNHLYFYWYRQILGQKVEFLVSFYNNEISEKSEIFDDQFSVERPDGSNFTLKIRSTKLEDSAMYFCASSPLGTDRAFGPGTRLTVT.

This chain links TRBV28 with TRBJ2-7; TRBD2 agrees at 12 bases. CDR1 and CDR2 (germline): MDHEN, SYDVKM. V gave up 2 bases and J gave up 4 bases; unmatched junction bases: 3. The CDR3 totals 15 residues. The CDR3 sequence is CASSLLTSGSYEQYF. The CDR3 DNA reads as TGTGCCAGCAGTTTACTGACTAGCGGGAGTTACGAGCAGTACTTC.

CDR3 region: CASSDNGRAKNTQYF. CDR3 coding DNA: TGTGCCAGCAGTGATAACGGCAGGGCAAAAAATACGCAGTATTTT. The gene calls are TRBV6-1 and TRBJ2-3, with a possible D match to TRBD1 (5 bases). The germline gives CDR1 MNHNS, CDR2 SASEGT. This CDR3 region has 15 residues. V dropped 3 bases and J dropped 7 bases, with 17 bases sitting between them.

The rearrangement links TRBV19 to TRBJ2-1, with 7 bases that match TRBD2. Germline assignment: CDR1 LNHDA and CDR2 SQIVND (reference sequence). This CDR3 has 17 residues. J was trimmed by 6 bases and V by 0 bases; bases with no gene match: 11. Written as DNA, the CDR3 is TGTGCCAGTAGTATAGACCCCGGGACTACCGTTTCCAATGAGCAGTTCTTC. Translated: CASSIDPGTTVSNEQFF.

The rearrangement links TRBV3-1 (or the pseudogene TRBV3-2) to TRBJ2-7; D uncertain. Trimming removed 7 bases from V and 7 bases from J, with 20 bases in between. Germline V lookup: CDR1 LGHDT, CDR2 YNNKEL (reference sequence). The CDR3 is 14 amino acids. CDR3 region: CASKGGDYPREQYF. Here the CDR3 DNA reads TGTGCCAGCAAGGGTGGCGATTATCCTAGGGAGCAGTACTTC.

The rearrangement uses TRBV19 and TRBJ2-7, with 10 bases aligning to TRBD2. CDR3 size: 14 residues. Losses at the gene ends were 5 bases for V and 4 bases for J; bases not matched to a gene: 5. Germline CDR1 is LNHDA and CDR2 is SQIVND (reference sequence). CDR3 coding DNA: TGTGCCAGTAGTTCGACTAGCGGGCATTACGAGCAGTACTTC. It encodes CASSSTSGHYEQYF.

This clone was counted only a few times. The rearrangement uses TRBV5-1 and TRBJ1-1; D not resolved. CDR1 is SGHRS, CDR2 YFSETQ, per germline. Trimming took off 5 bases at V and 6 bases at J, with 8 bases between the two ends. The CDR3 runs 11 residues. The CDR3 loop is CASRYGAEAFF. CDR3 coding DNA: TGCGCCAGCAGATACGGAGCTGAAGCTTTCTTT.

The V and J genes are TRBV5-5 and TRBJ1-1; TRBD1 matches 7 bases. The J segment lost 1 base and the V segment lost 4 bases, leaving 10 bases of the junction unmatched. The CDR3 spans 16 residues. CDR1 and CDR2 (germline): SGHKS, YYEKEE (reference sequence). The CDR3 loop reads CASSGLRQGGNTEAFF. DNA for the CDR3: TGTGCCAGCAGCGGACTGCGTCAGGGGGGGAACACTGAAGCTTTCTTT.

The V and J genes are TRBV6-6 and TRBJ2-1, with TRBD2 matching 7 bases. V lost 8 bases and J lost 7; bases outside the gene matches: 8. The CDR3 totals 13 residues. Germline V lookup: CDR1 MNHNY, CDR2 SVGAGI (reference sequence). The CDR3 bases are TGTGCCAGCCGCCTTGGGAGGGTGAATGAGCAGTTCTTC. As protein: CASRLGRVNEQFF.

The rearrangement uses TRBV2 and TRBJ1-2; D uncertain. The CDR3 runs to 13 residues. The germline V gene encodes CDR1 SNHLY and CDR2 FYNNEI. The V gene lost 0 bases and the J gene lost 4 bases, with 6 bases spanning the gap. The DNA of the CDR3 is TGTGCCAGCAGTGAAGCGCCGGCCTATGGCTACACCTTC. It yields the protein CASSEAPAYGYTF.

The chain combines TRBV25-1 with TRBJ1-3, with D uncertain. The V gene lost 5 bases and the J gene lost 0 bases, with 17 bases spanning the gap. Germline loops: CDR1 MGHDK, CDR2 SYGVNS. This CDR3 region has 17 residues. CDR3 coding DNA: TGTGCCAGCAGTACCCATAGTTTGGGAAACTCTGGAAACACCATATATTTT. Protein sequence: CASSTHSLGNSGNTIYF.

The rearrangement links TRBV28 to TRBJ2-7; tentative D call: TRBD1 (5 bases). This CDR3 spans 14 amino acids. In germline, CDR1 is MDHEN, CDR2 SYDVKM. V gave up 6 bases and J gave up 2 bases, with 14 bases separating them. CDR3 sequence reads: CASRSPQGAYEQYF. The CDR3 nucleotides read TGTGCCAGCAGATCCCCCCAAGGGGCCTACGAGCAGTACTTC.

The chain links TRBV19 to TRBJ1-5, with TRBD1 matching 8 bases. J gave up 6 bases and V 6 bases, and 10 bases lay outside the gene matches. Germline CDR1 reads LNHDA; CDR2 reads SQIVND (reference sequence). The CDR3 sequence is 15 residues long. CDR3 amino acids: CASSADRGGGQPQHF. CDR3 nucleotide sequence: TGTGCCAGTAGCGCTGACAGGGGAGGTGGTCAGCCCCAGCATTTT.

The chain joins TRBV5-4 to TRBJ1-2; 10 nucleotides align to TRBD1. Germline CDR1 SGHNT, CDR2 YYREEE (reference sequence). J was trimmed by 5 bases and V by 2 bases; bases with no gene match: 3. There are 14 residues in the CDR3. The CDR3 sequence is CASSLGTGVYGYTF. DNA for the CDR3: TGTGCCAGCAGCTTAGGGACAGGGGTATATGGCTACACCTTC.

The V gene is TRBV28, the J gene TRBJ2-5; 9 nucleotides align to TRBD1. The germline V gene has CDR1 MDHEN and CDR2 SYDVKM. The CDR3 runs 16 residues. V shed 4 bases and J 4 bases; nucleotides not matched to a gene: 10. The CDR3 loop is CASSSRDRANSETQYF. Here the CDR3 DNA reads TGTGCCAGCAGTTCCCGGGACAGGGCTAATTCAGAGACCCAGTACTTC.

The rearrangement links TRBV7-8 to TRBJ1-4; 9 bases agree with TRBD1. CDR1 is SGHVS, CDR2 FQNEAQ, per germline. V shed 5 bases, J shed 8 bases, and the junction held 9 bases outside the gene matches. The CDR3 covers 15 residues. This CDR3 is CASSRGTGLYEKLFF. The CDR3 DNA sequence: TGTGCCAGCAGCCGAGGGACAGGGTTATACGAAAAACTGTTTTTT.

This clone was found once. The chain recombines TRBV18 with TRBJ1-5; 12 positions agree with TRBD1. Looked up from germline, CDR1 is KGHSH and CDR2 is LQKENI. J gave up 4 bases and V 4 bases, and 17 bases lay outside the gene matches. This CDR3 spans 20 amino acids. The CDR3 spells CASSLPVRDRGPERNQPQHF. CDR3 coding DNA: TGTGCCAGCTCACTGCCAGTTAGGGACAGGGGGCCCGAACGGAATCAGCCCCAGCATTTT.

The chain is built from TRBV19 and TRBJ1-6; weak D call: TRBD1 (6 bases). This CDR3 has 13 amino acids. Trimming removed 9 bases at V and 10 bases at J, with 16 bases between. The germline V gene has CDR1 LNHDA and CDR2 SQIVND (reference sequence). The CDR3 sequence is CASRPNRDSPLHF. CDR3 sequence (DNA): TGTGCCAGCAGACCCAACAGGGACTCACCCCTCCACTTT. Supplemented by reference TRBV19 and TRBJ1-6, the full variable domain reads DGGITQSPKYLFRKEGQNVTLSCEQNLNHDAMYWYRQDPGQGLRLIYYSQIVNDFQKGDIAEGYSVSREKKESFPLTVTSAQKNPTAFYLCASRPNRDSPLHFGNGTRLTVT.